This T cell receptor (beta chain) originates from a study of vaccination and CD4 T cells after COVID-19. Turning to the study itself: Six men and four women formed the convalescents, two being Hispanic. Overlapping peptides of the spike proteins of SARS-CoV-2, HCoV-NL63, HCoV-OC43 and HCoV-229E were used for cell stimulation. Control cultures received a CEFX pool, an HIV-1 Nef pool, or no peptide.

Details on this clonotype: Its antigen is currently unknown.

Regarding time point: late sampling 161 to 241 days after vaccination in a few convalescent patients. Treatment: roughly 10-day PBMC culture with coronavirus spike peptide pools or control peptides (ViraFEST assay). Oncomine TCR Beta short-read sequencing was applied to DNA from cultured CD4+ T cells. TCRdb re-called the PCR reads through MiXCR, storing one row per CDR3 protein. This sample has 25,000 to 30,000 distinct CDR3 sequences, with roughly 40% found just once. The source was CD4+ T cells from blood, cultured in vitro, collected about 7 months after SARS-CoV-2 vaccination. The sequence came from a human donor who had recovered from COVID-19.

The CDR3 DNA sequence: TGTGCCAGCAGCTTACTCGGCGGCTCGGGAGAGACCCAGTACTTC. This codes for CASSLLGGSGETQYF. The genes are TRBV7-3 and TRBJ2-5, with D uncertain. The CDR3 runs 15 residues. The germline gives CDR1 SGHTA, CDR2 FQGTGA. Trimming removed 2 bases at V and 4 bases at J, with 14 bases between.